The 29 T cell receptor beta chains listed next were all sequenced from one sample in a study of OX40 agonist ivuxolimab in advanced cancers. Profiling relied on immunoSEQ multiplex PCR, and the TCRdb table lists in-frame clones only, not all of them. The data show tens of thousands of clones, with around 83% seen just once and 2% to 2.5% held by the top ten. Sample: CD4+ or CD8+ T cells sorted from blood, taken in a trial of the OX40 agonist ivuxolimab. All receptors come from an adult with an advanced solid tumor such as melanoma, head and neck, liver or kidney cancer.

The genes are TRBV28 and TRBJ2-1; 9 nucleotides align to TRBD1. Germline assignment: CDR1 MDHEN and CDR2 SYDVKM. Trimming removed 6 bases from V and 2 bases from J; junction bases left unmatched: 11. The CDR3 contains 17 residues. The CDR3: CASRSPTGDRAYNEQFF. CDR3 sequence (DNA): TGTGCCAGCAGGTCCCCCACTGGGGACAGGGCCTACAATGAGCAGTTCTTC.

The chain is built from TRBV25-1 and TRBJ2-1; no clear D gene. V was trimmed by 3 bases and J by 0 bases, leaving 9 bases between them. This CDR3 is built from 15 residues. Per the germline V gene, CDR1 is MGHDK and CDR2 is SYGVNS. This CDR3 reads CASSDGSSSYNEQFF. CDR3 nucleotide sequence: TGTGCCAGCAGTGACGGCAGTAGCTCCTACAATGAGCAGTTCTTC.

This clone has just a few counts. This rearrangement joins TRBV5-1 to TRBJ2-3; 8 bases agree with TRBD2. CDR3 size: 13 residues. With V trimmed by 5 bases and J by 4 bases, 3 bases remained unmatched. Germline values: CDR1 SGHRS, CDR2 YFSETQ. CDR3 loop: CASSGLAADTQYF. The CDR3 region has the DNA TGCGCCAGCAGTGGACTAGCAGCAGATACGCAGTATTTT.

The CDR3 DNA reads TGTGCCAGCAGCTTAAATATGCGGCTCGAGCAGTTCTTC. As protein: CASSLNMRLEQFF. The rearrangement uses TRBV7-6 and TRBJ2-1, with D uncertain. Germline assignment: CDR1 SGHVS and CDR2 FNYEAQ. The CDR3 loop spans 13 amino acids. With 2 bases removed from V and 10 bases from J, the gap between germline ends came to 12 bases.

There are a few counts of this clone. The chain combines TRBV19 with TRBJ2-4, with TRBD1 identical over 10 bases. Germline lookup yields CDR1 LNHDA and CDR2 SQIVND (reference sequence). This CDR3 is 14 amino acids long. The trim removed 5 bases at V and 8 bases at J, leaving 6 bases unmatched. The CDR3 DNA sequence: TGTGCCAGTAGTGTCGGACAGGGGGTAGACATTCAGTACTTC. It translates to CASSVGQGVDIQYF.

The chain couples TRBV12-2 to TRBJ1-2; TRBD1, the table's D call, lacks a check against the DNA. TRBV12-2 is annotated as a pseudogene. CDR3 size: 19 residues. The CDR3 protein is CASRPERSEGQLAIYGYTF. In DNA form, the CDR3 reads TGTGCAAGTCGCCCGGAGAGGTCCGAGGGACAACTTGCCATCTATGGCTACACCTTC.

The J gene is TRBJ2-7, the V gene TRBV4-1; possible D gene TRBD1, 5 bases. CDR3 length: 17 amino acids. V was trimmed by 0 bases and J by 2 bases, leaving 17 bases between them. Germline CDR1 is MGHRA and CDR2 is YSYEKL. CDR3: CASSQDLAGIGAYEQYF. The DNA of the CDR3 is TGCGCCAGCAGCCAAGATTTAGCAGGGATAGGAGCCTACGAGCAGTACTTC.

The chain recombines TRBV5-1 with TRBJ1-3; D is unclear. The CDR3 consists of 15 residues. Trimming pared 4 bases from V and 2 bases from J, leaving 13 bases between. Germline CDR1 and CDR2: SGHRS and YFSETQ. The CDR3 region is CASSPAPGAGNTIYF. The CDR3 nucleotides read TGCGCCAGCAGCCCTGCCCCAGGAGCTGGAAACACCATATATTTT.

As regards this clone: Other DNA sequences in this specimen translate into the identical CDR3. J is TRBJ2-2 and V is TRBV7-7; D might be TRBD2 (5 bases). In germline, CDR1 is SSHAT, CDR2 FNYEAQ (reference sequence). The CDR3 is 14 residues long. V was shortened by 2 bases and J by 1 base, with 5 bases between the two germline ends. The CDR3 DNA is TGTGCCAGCAGCTTACGGGAGAACACCGGGGAGCTGTTTTTT. It codes for CASSLRENTGELFF.

CDR3 coding DNA: TGCGCCAGCAGCTTGGTGGGGGGGCCCGATACGCAGTATTTT. Translating gives CASSLVGGPDTQYF. The chain joins TRBV5-1 to TRBJ2-3, with a weak D call TRBD2 (7 bases). Trimming stripped 0 bases from V and 6 bases from J, with 11 bases between. Germline V gene sequence: CDR1 SGHRS, CDR2 YFSETQ. The CDR3 is 14 residues long.

V is TRBV7-3 and J is TRBJ2-3; TRBD2 is a possible D gene (5 bases). The CDR3 is 14 residues long. The germline CDR1 and CDR2 sequences are SGHTA and FQGTGA. V was pared by 4 bases and J by 5 bases, with 13 bases between. The chain's CDR3 is CASSSTNAGDTQYF. CDR3 nucleotides: TGTGCCAGCAGCTCAACCAACGCGGGAGATACGCAGTATTTT. Full variable domain (remainder filled in from reference TRBV7-3 and TRBJ2-3): GAGVSQTPSNKVTEKGKYVELRCDPISGHTALYWYRQSLGQGPEFLIYFQGTGAADDSGLPNDRFFAVRPEGSVSTLKIQRTERGDSAVYLCASSSTNAGDTQYFGPGTRLTVL.

V gene TRBV27 combines with J gene TRBJ2-5, with 8 bases that match TRBD2. The CDR3 sequence is 15 residues long. Germline V gives CDR1 MNHEY, CDR2 SMNVEV (reference sequence). Trimming at V came to 11 bases and at J to 1 base, leaving 12 bases not matched to a gene. CDR3 DNA sequence: TGTGCCGGGGTCCGGCGGGGGGCGATCCAAGAGACCCAGTACTTC. This encodes CAGVRRGAIQETQYF.

This clone showed up just once. The V and J genes are TRBV25-1 and TRBJ1-2, with D perhaps TRBD1 (5 bases). The germline V and J ends were trimmed by 5 bases and 3 bases, with 16 bases remaining between them. Germline V gene sequence: CDR1 MGHDK, CDR2 SYGVNS. CDR3 length equals 15 residues. CDR3 sequence: CASSSVGWGHYGYTF. The CDR3 nucleotides are TGTGCCAGCAGTTCTGTCGGATGGGGACACTATGGCTACACCTTC.

The chain links TRBV5-4 to TRBJ2-2, with 15 bases matching TRBD2. The CDR3 consists of 18 residues. CDR1 is SGHNT and CDR2 is YYREEE in the germline V gene (reference sequence). Trimming cost V 4 bases and J 0 bases; bases outside gene matches: 4. The CDR3 bases are TGTGCCAGCAGCCCGGGACTAGCGGGGGGTACGAACACCGGGGAGCTGTTTTTT. It is translated as CASSPGLAGGTNTGELFF.

The chain has TRBV19 and TRBJ2-1, with 11 bases matching TRBD2. The germline V gene encodes CDR1 LNHDA and CDR2 SQIVND (reference sequence). The V and J ends lost 6 bases and 3 bases, in that order; junction bases with no gene match: 4. The CDR3 is made up of 15 amino acids. The CDR3 loop reads CASRKLAGDYNEQFF. In DNA, the CDR3 is TGTGCCAGTAGGAAACTAGCGGGGGACTACAATGAGCAGTTCTTC.

The CDR3 region is CASSFWTGELFF. As DNA, the CDR3 is TGTGCCAGCAGTTTTTGGACCGGGGAGCTGTTTTTT. The rearrangement uses TRBV28 and TRBJ2-2; D is uncertain. The CDR3 is 12 amino acids. V lost 3 bases and J 5 bases, leaving 4 bases between the germline ends. Looked up from germline, CDR1 is MDHEN and CDR2 is SYDVKM.

This clone was detected ten times or more. V gene TRBV30 combines with J gene TRBJ1-1; D is undetermined. The germline V and J ends were trimmed by 4 bases and 5 bases, with 8 bases remaining between them. From germline, CDR1 is GTSNPN and CDR2 SVGIG (reference sequence). CDR3 length: 11 amino acids. CDR3 protein: CAWKQRTEAFF. The CDR3 nucleotides are TGTGCCTGGAAGCAGCGGACTGAAGCTTTCTTT.

The chain has TRBV28 and TRBJ2-1; D is perhaps TRBD1 or TRBD2 (5 bases each). This CDR3 comprises 14 residues. The V and J ends lost 3 bases and 4 bases respectively, with 10 bases between them. The germline CDR1 and CDR2 sequences are MDHEN and SYDVKM. The CDR3 region is CASSFQRGYNEQFF. DNA of the CDR3: TGTGCCAGCAGTTTTCAGAGGGGTTACAATGAGCAGTTCTTC.

The chain links TRBV5-1 to TRBJ2-6, with no clear D. This CDR3 spans 16 amino acids. Per the germline V gene, CDR1 is SGHRS and CDR2 is YFSETQ. Trimming removed 1 base from V and 0 bases from J, with 8 bases in between. CDR3: CASSLKRSSGANVLTF. The CDR3 DNA is TGCGCCAGCAGCTTGAAACGGAGCTCTGGGGCCAACGTCCTGACTTTC.

The rearrangement joins TRBV4-2 to TRBJ2-1, with a possible D match to TRBD2 (6 bases). The V gene lost 0 bases and the J gene lost 10 bases, with 10 bases spanning the gap. Germline CDR1 and CDR2: LGHNA and YNFKEQ. The CDR3 length is 13 residues. The CDR3 DNA is TGTGCCAGCAGCCAAGACGGAGGGGCCGAGCAGTTCTTC. Translation: CASSQDGGAEQFF.

The CDR3, as DNA: TGTGCCAGCAGCATTATCCATAATTCACCCCTCCACTTT. Its protein product is CASSIIHNSPLHF. This rearrangement joins TRBV27 to TRBJ1-6; D is undetermined. The CDR3 has 13 amino acids. Germline loops: CDR1 MNHEY, CDR2 SMNVEV (reference sequence). V dropped 6 bases and J dropped 5 bases, with 8 bases sitting between them.

The V gene is TRBV2, the J gene TRBJ2-1, with 7 positions matching TRBD2. This CDR3 has 17 amino acids. J was trimmed by 4 bases and V by 7 bases; bases with no gene match: 16. Germline V CDR1 and CDR2: SNHLY, FYNNEI. The CDR3, as DNA: TGTGCCAGCAAAACCCAAGTGGGGAGCGGGGAGTACAATGAGCAGTTCTTC. This encodes CASKTQVGSGEYNEQFF.

The CDR3, as DNA: TGTGCCAGCAGCTCCGTCTGGGTACGCTCCTACAATGAGCAGTTCTTC. Amino acid sequence: CASSSVWVRSYNEQFF. The genes are TRBV11-2 and TRBJ2-1; D not resolved. This CDR3 has 16 residues. Between the trimmed V and J ends, which lost 4 bases and 0 bases, there was a span of 13 bases. Looked up from germline, CDR1 is SGHAT and CDR2 is FQNNGV.

A few counts support this clone. This CDR3 is CASSVEVQDSPLHF. The CDR3 DNA is TGTGCCAGCAGCGTAGAAGTACAGGATTCACCCCTCCACTTT. The chain joins TRBV9 to TRBJ1-6; D might be TRBD1 (5 bases). Germline-derived CDR1 and CDR2 are SGDLS and YYNGEE. Deletions cut 0 bases from V and 8 bases from J, with 9 bases between. The CDR3 length is 14 residues.

The V call is TRBV9, the J call TRBJ1-1; D may be TRBD1 (5 bases). Trimming removed 4 bases at V and 5 bases at J, with 15 bases between. CDR1 and CDR2 from the germline V gene are SGDLS and YYNGEE. This CDR3 comprises 14 residues. CDR3 region: CASSSRGSGTEAFF. The CDR3 bases are TGTGCCAGCAGCTCGCGGGGCTCTGGGACTGAAGCTTTCTTT.

The rearrangement uses TRBV5-6 and TRBJ1-6; a weak D match, TRBD1 (5 bases). Germline V lookup: CDR1 SGHDT, CDR2 YYEEEE. Trimming cost V 0 bases and J 11 bases, with 12 bases left between them. CDR3 length: 14 amino acids. The CDR3 DNA follows: TGTGCCAGCAGCTTGGGGCAGGGAAGAACACCCCTCCACTTT. Its protein is CASSLGQGRTPLHF.

The CDR3 loop reads CASSSGPEGETQYF. In nucleotides, the CDR3 is TGTGCCAGCAGTTCGGGACCCGAGGGGGAGACCCAGTACTTC. The chain uses TRBV6-5 and TRBJ2-5; D could derive from TRBD1 or TRBD2 (5 bases each). There are 14 residues in the CDR3. Germline V gives CDR1 MNHEY, CDR2 SVGAGI. V was clipped by 4 bases and J by 5 bases, with 14 bases between them.

This chain links TRBV28 with TRBJ1-2, with D unclear. CDR1 and CDR2 (germline): MDHEN, SYDVKM. With 6 bases removed from V and 9 bases from J, the gap between germline ends came to 26 bases. The CDR3 is made up of 16 amino acids. Written as DNA, the CDR3 is TGTGCCAGCAGGGACCTCAGGCGTGGCCCAACTATAAGCTACACCTTC. This encodes CASRDLRRGPTISYTF.

In this sample, this clone turned up once. The chain joins TRBV15 to TRBJ1-2, with no clear D. The length of the CDR3 is 13 residues. Trimming shortened V by 0 bases and J by 9 bases, and 11 bases separated the two germline ends. Germline V gene sequence: CDR1 LNHNV, CDR2 YYDKDF (reference sequence). CDR3 coding DNA: TGTGCCACCAGCAGAGACGGGTCCAGAAGCTACACCTTC. Translation gives CATSRDGSRSYTF. Combining the CDR3 with reference TRBV15 and TRBJ1-2 gives the whole variable domain DAMVIQNPRYQVTQFGKPVTLSCSQTLNHNVMYWYQQKSSQAPKLLFHYYDKDFNNEADTPDNFQSRRPNTSFCFLDIRSPGLGDTAMYLCATSRDGSRSYTFGSGTRLTVV.